This is a list of T cell receptor beta chains from one sample in a study of cytomegalovirus exposure and HLA in healthy donors. Using immunoSEQ multiplex PCR, the repertoire was profiled, and TCRdb retains in-frame clones only, with some absent. Altogether approximately 210,000 clones are present, around 83% being singletons, with the ten largest covering 0.95% to 1.4%. Sequenced: PBMCs. These receptor sequences come from a woman aged 40-49 years in good health and CMV-seronegative. Both conserved end residues are part of each CDR3. The order of the fields is D gene, clone size, V gene, J gene, CDR3 DNA, CDR3 protein. A D gene is named only where the DNA matches it firmly. Clone size is shown for a subset of rows, as once, few, many or a class of expanded clone.

.,.,TRBV4-2,TRBJ2-3,TGTGCCAGCAGCCAAGATGAATCCTTAGCGTTTAGCACAGATACGCAGTATTTT,CASSQDESLAFSTDTQYF
TRBD1,.,TRBV7-2,TRBJ2-3,TGTGCCAGCAGCTTAGGGACAGGGTATACAGATACGCAGTATTTT,CASSLGTGYTDTQYF
TRBD2,many,TRBV4-3,TRBJ2-1,TGCGCCAGCAGCCCCGGACTAGCGACGTACAATGAGCAGTTCTTC,CASSPGLATYNEQFF
.,.,TRBV5-6,TRBJ2-1,TGTGCCAGCAGCTTTAGGGGTTTTTTTTACAATGAGCAGTTCTTC,CASSFRGFFYNEQFF
.,once,TRBV7-8,TRBJ1-4,TGTGCCAGCAGCCCCCCGCGGAGAACAACTGAGACTAATGAAAAACTGTTTTTT,CASSPPRRTTETNEKLFF
TRBD1,.,TRBV7-2,TRBJ2-7,TGTGCCAGCAGCTCACAGACAGGGGCCTCCTACGAGCAGTACTTC,CASSSQTGASYEQYF
.,.,TRBV19,TRBJ1-4,TGTGCCAGTAGCGGCGGCTTTAATGAAAAACTGTTTTTT,CASSGGFNEKLFF
.,few,TRBV11-1,TRBJ2-7,TGTGCCAGCAGCTCACTCAGGGGTGAGCAGTACTTC,CASSSLRGEQYF
TRBD1,few,TRBV7-9,TRBJ1-1,TGTGCCAGCAGCTCCAGGGACAGGTTAACTGAAGCTTTCTTT,CASSSRDRLTEAFF
.,.,TRBV14,TRBJ2-5,TGTGCCAGCAGCCAATCTGCCAGGGCGGCCCAGTACTTC,CASSQSARAAQYF